These T cell receptor beta chains were read from a single sample in a study of shared clonotypes between healthy human individuals. Profiling relied on immunoSEQ multiplex PCR, and the TCRdb table lists in-frame clones only, not all of them. Of roughly 2.2 million clones in the sample, just under 95% were seen once. Sequenced material: naive CD4+ T cells from PBMCs. The receptor source for this set is a man younger than 35 in good health. Some clones in this sample may be carry-over from other donors' samples. The CDR3 runs from the conserved cysteine through the conserved F or W.

>TRBV5-1|16|TRBJ2-3
CASSPRQGASTDTQYF
>TRBV28|12|TRBJ2-3
CATAHLPDTQYF
>TRBV19|15|TRBJ2-7
CASSPPDRGTYEQYF
>TRBV5-1|17|TRBJ2-2
CASSFRVTARDTGELFF
>TRBV4-1|16|TRBJ2-2
CASSQDHRESTGELFF
>TRBV5-1|16|TRBJ1-4
CASTLGLDRGEEKLFF
>TRBV10-3|17|TRBJ2-7
CAISVISLGTEDYEQYF
>TRBV21-1|18|TRBJ2-1
CASSKLGSSGRPVHEQFF
>TRBV4-1|22|TRBJ2-1
CASSQDHLKGLAEISSYNEQFF
>TRBV18|15|TRBJ1-1
CASSRTMWSDTEAFF
>TRBV9|13|TRBJ1-3
CASSRVTGNTIYF
>TRBV7-2|14|TRBJ1-2
CASSARQGGNGYTF
>TRBV6-1|17|TRBJ1-1
CASSEFYRLGEYTEAFF
>TRBV30|11|TRBJ2-7
CAWSPLYEQYF
>TRBV2|16|TRBJ2-6
CASRRDRGSGANVLTF
>TRBV25-1|13|TRBJ2-3
CASSRVGTDTQYF
>TRBV4-1|15|TRBJ2-2
CASSPGTALTGELFF
>TRBV11-2|16|TRBJ2-7
CASSQEGSGGSYEQYF
>TRBV6-1|14|TRBJ1-1
CASSARAGDTEAFF
>TRBV6-1|16|TRBJ2-1
CASSEITSGMYNEQFF
>TRBV11-2|15|TRBJ2-3
CASSERDYVVDTQYF
>TRBV6-1|12|TRBJ2-1
CASSEVGFEQFF
>TRBV28|16|TRBJ2-4
CASSLRPGTGRYIQYF
>TRBV29-1|16|TRBJ1-2
CSVSKTGTGEGYGYTF
>TRBV18|16|TRBJ1-5
CASSPRQGTITRPQHF
>TRBV9|14|TRBJ2-2
CASSIGTPTGELFF
>TRBV10-1|16|TRBJ2-1
CASSESSGVLGNEQFF
>TRBV25-1|17|TRBJ1-2
CASSSGGTGQTDYGYTF
>TRBV28|15|TRBJ1-5
CASSLGGRTDQPQHF
>TRBV25-1|14|TRBJ2-3
CASSDNQGADTQYF
>TRBV10-3|12|TRBJ1-1
CARYTENTEAFF
>TRBV5-1|15|TRBJ2-2
CASSLASRTTGELFF
>TRBV7-9|14|TRBJ2-3
CASSLGDLGDTQYF
>TRBV7-2|13|TRBJ1-5
CASSLGGSRPQHF
>TRBV28|14|TRBJ2-7
CASSLVGQPYEQYF
>TRBV7-3|13|TRBJ1-1
CASSLSLFTEAFF
>TRBV4-1|18|TRBJ2-5
CASSQEGGTSGRWETQYF
>TRBV5-4|15|TRBJ2-7
CASHGPAGGPSEQYF
>TRBV18|16|TRBJ1-2
CASSPPGDRDQRGYTF
>TRBV5-1|15|TRBJ1-5
CASSLGGSDNQPQHF
>TRBV10-3|16|TRBJ2-2
CAIGRTSGTNTGELFF
>TRBV28|13|TRBJ2-7
CASYTGAAYEQYF
>TRBV6-1|11|TRBJ1-5
CASGRDGWRHF
>TRBV27|15|TRBJ2-3
CASSFEGAGTDTQYF
>TRBV5-1|14|TRBJ2-7
CASSLGQGVDEQYF
>TRBV28|15|TRBJ2-2
CASSLGAANTGELFF